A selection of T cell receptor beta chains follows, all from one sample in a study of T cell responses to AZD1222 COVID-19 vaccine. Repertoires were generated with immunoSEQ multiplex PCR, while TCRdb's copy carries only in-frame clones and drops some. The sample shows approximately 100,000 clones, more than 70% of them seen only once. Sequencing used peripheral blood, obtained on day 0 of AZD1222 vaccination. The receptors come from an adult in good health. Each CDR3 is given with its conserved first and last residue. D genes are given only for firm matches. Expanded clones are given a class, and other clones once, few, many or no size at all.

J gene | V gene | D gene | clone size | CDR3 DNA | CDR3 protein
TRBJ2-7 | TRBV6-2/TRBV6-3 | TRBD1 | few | TGTGCCAGCAGTCGAAGAACGACAGGGACCAACTACGAGCAGTACTTC | CASSRRTTGTNYEQYF
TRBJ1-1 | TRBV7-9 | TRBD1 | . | TGTGCCAGCGAGAGGACAGGGCTTGAAGCTTTCTTT | CASERTGLEAFF
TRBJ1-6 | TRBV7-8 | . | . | TGTGCCAGCAGCCGAGCAGGTTCACCCCTCCACTTT | CASSRAGSPLHF
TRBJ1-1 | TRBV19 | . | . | TGTGCCAGTAGTATGAAGGGTAAGACTGAAGCTTTCTTT | CASSMKGKTEAFF
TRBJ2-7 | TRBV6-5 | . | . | TGTGCCAGCAGTCGCAGGGGAACCTACGAGCAGTACTTC | CASSRRGTYEQYF
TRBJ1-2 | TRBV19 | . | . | TGTGCCAGTAGTATAGAGCCATTAGGGTCGTCTGGCTACACCTTC | CASSIEPLGSSGYTF
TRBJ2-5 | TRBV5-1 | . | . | TGCGCCAGCAGCTCGGGGGGCGAGGAGACCCAGTACTTC | CASSSGGEETQYF
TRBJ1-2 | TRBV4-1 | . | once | TGCGCCAGCAGCCAAGAGTCAGGCCGATCGATTAACTATGGCTACACCTTC | CASSQESGRSINYGYTF
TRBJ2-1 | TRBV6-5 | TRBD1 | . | TGTGCCAGCAGTTACTTCCCGACAGGGGGGGCTGATGAGCAGTTCTTC | CASSYFPTGGADEQFF
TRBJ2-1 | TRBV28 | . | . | TGTGCCAGCAGTGCTGTGAATGGTCGCAAATACAATGAGCAGTTCTTC | CASSAVNGRKYNEQFF
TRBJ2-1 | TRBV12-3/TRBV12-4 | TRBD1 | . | TGTGCCAGCAGACGGACAGGCGAGCAGTTCTTC | CASRRTGEQFF
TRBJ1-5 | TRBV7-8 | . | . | TGTGCCAGCAGCTTAGATACCGCAAGCAATCAGCCCCAGCATTTT | CASSLDTASNQPQHF
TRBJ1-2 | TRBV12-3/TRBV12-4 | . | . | TGTGCCAGCAGTCCGGACGGTGACTATGGCTACACCTTC | CASSPDGDYGYTF
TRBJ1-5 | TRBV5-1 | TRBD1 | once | TGCGCCAGCAGCTGGACAGGGTTGGATAGCAATCAGCCCCAGCATTTT | CASSWTGLDSNQPQHF
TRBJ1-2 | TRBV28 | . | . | TGTGCCAGCAGTTTGGGGGGGGTAAGGAACTATGGCTACACCTTC | CASSLGGVRNYGYTF
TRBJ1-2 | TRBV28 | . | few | TGTGCCAGCAGTTCGACAGCGAGTGGCTACACCTTC | CASSSTASGYTF
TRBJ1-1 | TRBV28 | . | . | TGTGCCAGCAGTTTTCCCGCAAGCGGGTCGAACACTGAAGCTTTCTTT | CASSFPASGSNTEAFF
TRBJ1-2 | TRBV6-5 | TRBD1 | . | TGTGCCAGCAGATATACAGGGGGCAACTATGGCTACACCTTC | CASRYTGGNYGYTF
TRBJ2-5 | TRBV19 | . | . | TGTGCCACTAAAAATCTCCCTGTAGGGACCCAGTACTTC | CATKNLPVGTQYF
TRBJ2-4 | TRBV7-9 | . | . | TGTGCCAGTAAATCGGGGAAAAACATTCAGTACTTC | CASKSGKNIQYF
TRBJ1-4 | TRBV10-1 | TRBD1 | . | TGCGCCAGCAGCAGGACAGGTAATGAAAAACTGTTTTTT | CASSRTGNEKLFF
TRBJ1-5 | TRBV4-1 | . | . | TGCGCCAGCAGCCAAGATCCAGGCGGAACCTATCAGCCCCAGCATTTT | CASSQDPGGTYQPQHF
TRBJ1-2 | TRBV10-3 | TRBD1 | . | TGTGCCATCAGTGACCCGACAGGGGTTAACTATGGCTACACCTTC | CAISDPTGVNYGYTF
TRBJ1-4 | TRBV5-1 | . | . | TGCGCCAGCAGCTTGGGGACCAGAATTGGGGCTAATGAAAAACTGTTTTTT | CASSLGTRIGANEKLFF
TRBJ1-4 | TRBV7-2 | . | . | TGTGCCAGCAGCTTGGGGGGCGCCTTTAATGAAAAACTGTTTTTT | CASSLGGAFNEKLFF
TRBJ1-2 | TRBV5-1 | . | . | TGCGCCAGCAGCTTGGCCGGGTTCTATGGCTACACCTTC | CASSLAGFYGYTF
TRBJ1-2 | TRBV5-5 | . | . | TGTGCCAGCAGCTTTTTGGGGGACTATGGCTACACCTTC | CASSFLGDYGYTF
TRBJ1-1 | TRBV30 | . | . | TGTGCCTGGAGTGGTGCCTCGGGGCCTGAAGCTTTCTTT | CAWSGASGPEAFF
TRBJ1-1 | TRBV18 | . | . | TGTGCCAGCTCACCACAGAGGGGGAACACTGAAGCTTTCTTT | CASSPQRGNTEAFF
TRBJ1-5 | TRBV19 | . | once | TGTGCCAGTAGTATCGAGGTCAGAAGCAATCAGCCCCAGCATTTT | CASSIEVRSNQPQHF
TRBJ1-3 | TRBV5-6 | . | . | TGTGCCAGCAGCTACCCGGCGAGTCGTGGAAACACCATATATTTT | CASSYPASRGNTIYF
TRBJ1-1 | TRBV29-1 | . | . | TGCAGCGTTATCGAGGGGCTGAACACTGAAGCTTTCTTT | CSVIEGLNTEAFF
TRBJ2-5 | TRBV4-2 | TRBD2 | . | TGTGCCAGCAGCCCTAGCGGGGGGCAGGTAGAGACCCAGTACTTC | CASSPSGGQVETQYF
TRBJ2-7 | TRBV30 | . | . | TGTGCCTGGTCTCTTCGGGGTAATTCGTACGAGCAGTACTTC | CAWSLRGNSYEQYF
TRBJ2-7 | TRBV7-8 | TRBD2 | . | TGTGAGATGGGAGGGAACGAGCAGTACTTC | CEMGGNEQYF
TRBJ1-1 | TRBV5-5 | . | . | TGTGCCAGCAGCTTAGGACCTTGGGAGTTGAACACTGAAGCTTTCTTT | CASSLGPWELNTEAFF
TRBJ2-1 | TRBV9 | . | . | TGTGCCAGCAGCGTAGCACAGACTTACAATGAGCAGTTCTTC | CASSVAQTYNEQFF
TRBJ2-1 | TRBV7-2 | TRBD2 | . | TGTGCCAGCAGCACCAGCGGGAGGGCCCCCAATGAGCAGTTCTTC | CASSTSGRAPNEQFF
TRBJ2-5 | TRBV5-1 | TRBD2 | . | TGCGCCAGCAGCTTGTCGCCCGGACTAGCCTTAAAAGAGACCCAGTACTTC | CASSLSPGLALKETQYF